Listed here are 15 T cell receptor beta chains from one sample, sequenced in a study of blood T cells in healthy people across ages. A sample-barcoded 5' primer and a J-beta primer mix were used in a second PCR of roughly 7 to 12 cycles. One entry per CDR3 protein results from TCRdb running MiXCR on the 5' RACE reads. Altogether 1.2 million to 1.5 million distinct CDR3 sequences are present, 55% to 75% being singletons, with the ten largest covering approximately 7%. Sequencing was carried out using blood. These TCRs come from a man younger than 35 in good health.

The V call is TRBV18, the J call TRBJ1-2; weak D call: TRBD1 (5 bases). The ends were cut back, 2 bases at V and 2 bases at J, with 9 bases in the middle. The CDR3 has 14 residues. CDR1 KGHSH and CDR2 LQKENI come from the germline V gene. This CDR3 reads CASSPTGPNYGYTF. The CDR3, as DNA: TGTGCCAGCTCACCAACAGGCCCGAACTATGGCTACACCTTC.

The J gene is TRBJ2-5, the V gene TRBV12-3 or TRBV12-4; weak D call: TRBD2 (5 bases). The assigned J gene may be wrong: the sequence end matches TRBJ2-7 better. The CDR3 loop spans 12 amino acids. CDR3 bases: TGTGCCAGCAGTTTGTTCGGGGTCGAGCAGTACTTC. Translating it yields CASSLFGVEQYF.

This rearrangement joins TRBV20-1 to TRBJ2-7; TRBD2 agrees at 7 bases. Germline V gives CDR1 DFQATT, CDR2 SNEGSKA (reference sequence). This CDR3 has 14 residues. The CDR3 DNA reads TGCAGCGCGGGGGATCTAGCGGCCACCTACGAGCAGTACTTC. It specifies CSAGDLAATYEQYF.

This sequence joins TRBV7-9 and TRBJ2-1, with 7 bases fitting TRBD1. V was pared by 5 bases and J by 6 bases, with 13 bases of the junction left unmatched. The CDR3 is 16 amino acids. Germline V gene data show CDR1 as SEHNR and CDR2 as FQNEAQ (reference sequence). The DNA of the CDR3 is TGTGCCAGCAGCACCTCAAGGGACAGTCCGGGCAATGAGCAGTTCTTC. Amino acid sequence: CASSTSRDSPGNEQFF.

The chain has TRBV7-3 and TRBJ2-7, with D possibly TRBD2 on 6 matching bases. Trimming took 4 bases from V and 7 from J, leaving 14 bases between them. The CDR3 loop spans 13 amino acids. From germline, CDR1 is SGHTA and CDR2 FQGTGA. The CDR3 region is CASSSTGRNEQYF. Here the CDR3 DNA reads TGTGCCAGCAGCTCTACGGGGAGGAATGAGCAGTACTTC.

The genes are TRBV4-3 and TRBJ2-7, with D possibly matching TRBD1 (5 bases). This CDR3 contains 15 residues. Trimming took off 3 bases at V and 0 bases at J, with 12 bases between the two ends. Per the germline V gene, CDR1 is LGHNA and CDR2 is YSLEER. CDR3 in DNA: TGCGCCAGCAGCCAGCAGGGATGGGGCTCCTACGAGCAGTACTTC. This gives the protein CASSQQGWGSYEQYF.

The gene calls are TRBV4-1 and TRBJ1-1, with D possibly matching TRBD1 (5 bases). Germline V gives CDR1 MGHRA, CDR2 YSYEKL. V was clipped by 3 bases and J by 4 bases, with 15 bases between them. The CDR3 spans 15 residues. The CDR3: CASSQPGDAGTEAFF. DNA for the CDR3: TGCGCCAGCAGCCAGCCGGGGGATGCAGGCACTGAAGCTTTCTTT.

The chain recombines TRBV20-1 with TRBJ2-5; TRBD2 matches at 10 bases. Judging by the DNA end, TRBJ2-7 fits better; the J call may be wrong. Germline CDR1 reads DFQATT; CDR2 reads SNEGSKA (reference sequence). This CDR3 is built from 14 residues. The CDR3 coding sequence is TGCAGTGCTCCGGTACCTAGCGGGAGCTACGAGCAGTACTTC. Protein: CSAPVPSGSYEQYF.

As concerns this clonotype: A read error may account for a junction end that differs from germline. The chain combines TRBV6-5 with TRBJ1-5; the match to TRBD1 covers 11 bases. The CDR3 has 16 residues. Germline CDR1 MNHEY, CDR2 SVGAGI. The DNA of the CDR3 is TGTGCCAGCAGTCATCGGACAGGGGGCGCGTGGCAGCTCCAGCATTTT. Translation: CASSHRTGGAWQLQHF.

The rearrangement links TRBV7-2 to TRBJ2-7, with 7 bases fitting TRBD1. V shed 5 bases and J 3 bases; nucleotides not matched to a gene: 13. Germline V gene data show CDR1 as SGHTA and CDR2 as FQGNSA. The CDR3 is 16 amino acids. CDR3 sequence reads: CASSTSPRTGVYEQYF. The CDR3, as DNA: TGTGCCAGCAGCACGAGTCCAAGGACAGGAGTCTACGAGCAGTACTTC.

This clonotype was recorded a few times. The rearrangement links TRBV5-6 to TRBJ1-2; 7 nucleotides agree with TRBD1. Germline loops: CDR1 SGHDT, CDR2 YYEEEE. V trimming: 2 bases; J trimming: 8 bases; junction bases outside the gene matches: 9. There are 14 residues in the CDR3. For the CDR3, the DNA is TGTGCCAGCAGCTTTACCGACAGGGCGAGAGGCTACACCTTC. Translated, it gives CASSFTDRARGYTF.

This sequence joins TRBV27 and TRBJ2-7; 7 nucleotides agree with TRBD2. J lost 7 bases, V lost 7 bases, and 13 bases had no gene match. The germline gives CDR1 MNHEY, CDR2 SMNVEV (reference sequence). CDR3 size: 14 residues. The CDR3 is CASKGSGAAWEQYF. CDR3 coding DNA: TGTGCCAGCAAGGGGAGCGGGGCCGCCTGGGAGCAGTACTTC.

On this clonotype: Relative to the germline gene, one junction end is altered; a read error may explain this. V gene TRBV5-1 combines with J gene TRBJ2-7; D remains unclear. The CDR3 totals 12 residues. Germline lookup yields CDR1 SGHRS and CDR2 YFSETQ. The CDR3 reads CVSSFAPSQQYF. CDR3 sequence (DNA): TGCGTCAGCAGCTTCGCTCCGTCACAGCAGTACTTC.

The V gene is TRBV2, the J gene TRBJ2-4; D may be TRBD2 (7 bases). The CDR3 totals 17 residues. The V and J ends lost 3 bases and 1 base respectively, with 16 bases between them. In germline, CDR1 is SNHLY, CDR2 FYNNEI. CDR3 sequence: CASSERGRRAAKNIQYF. As DNA, the CDR3 is TGTGCCAGCAGTGAGCGGGGGCGGAGGGCGGCCAAAAACATTCAGTACTTC.

The rearrangement links TRBV5-1 to TRBJ1-4; D not certain. Trimming took off 1 base at V and 1 base at J, with 5 bases between the two ends. Germline V gives CDR1 SGHRS, CDR2 YFSETQ. There are 14 residues in the CDR3. The CDR3 protein is CASSLYGTNEKLFF. The CDR3 nucleotides are TGCGCCAGCAGCTTGTACGGAACTAATGAAAAACTGTTTTTT.